This TCR beta chain emerged from a study of blood T cell repertoires in COVID-19. Participants were placed into cohorts based on the clinical history they reported. Some clones are missing from TCRdb's copy, which holds only in-frame ones; the method was immunoSEQ multiplex PCR. The repertoire has approximately 200,000 clones, 80% to 90% of them found once; the top ten carry 7% to 7.5%. The source material was PBMCs or T cells enriched from blood (not recorded which). The clonotype was recovered from a man aged 25-45 years in a cohort exposed to, infected with or recovered from COVID-19 (not recorded which).

The CDR3 sequence is CASSYSLETQYF. As DNA, the CDR3 is TGTGCCAGCAGTTATAGTTTAGAGACCCAGTACTTC. V gene TRBV6-2 or TRBV6-3 combines with J gene TRBJ2-5; the D is unclear. CDR1 is MNHEY and CDR2 is SVGEGT in the germline V gene. The CDR3 runs 12 residues. V lost 3 bases to trimming and J lost 4 bases, with 6 bases between them.